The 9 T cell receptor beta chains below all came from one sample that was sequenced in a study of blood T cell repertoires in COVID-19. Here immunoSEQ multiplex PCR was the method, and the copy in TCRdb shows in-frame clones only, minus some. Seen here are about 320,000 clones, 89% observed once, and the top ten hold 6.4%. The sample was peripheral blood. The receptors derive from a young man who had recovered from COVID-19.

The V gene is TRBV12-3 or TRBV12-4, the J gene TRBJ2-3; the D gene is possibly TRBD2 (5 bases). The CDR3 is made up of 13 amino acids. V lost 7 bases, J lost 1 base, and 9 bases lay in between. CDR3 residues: CASKPRGTDTQYF. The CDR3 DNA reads TGTGCCAGCAAACCGAGGGGCACAGATACGCAGTATTTT.

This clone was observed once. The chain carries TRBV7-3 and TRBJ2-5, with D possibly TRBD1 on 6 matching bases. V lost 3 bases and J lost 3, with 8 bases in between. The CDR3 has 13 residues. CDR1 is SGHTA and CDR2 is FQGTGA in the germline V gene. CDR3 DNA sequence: TGTGCCAGCAGCTTTTACAGGGAAGAGACCCAGTACTTC. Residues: CASSFYREETQYF. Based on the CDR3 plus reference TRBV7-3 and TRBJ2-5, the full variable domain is GAGVSQTPSNKVTEKGKYVELRCDPISGHTALYWYRQSLGQGPEFLIYFQGTGAADDSGLPNDRFFAVRPEGSVSTLKIQRTERGDSAVYLCASSFYREETQYFGPGTRLLVL.

The CDR3 DNA follows: TGTGCCAGCTCACCAAGGCCTAGCGGGAGGGATGAGCAGTTCTTC. Its translation: CASSPRPSGRDEQFF. The V and J genes are TRBV18 and TRBJ2-1, with TRBD2 matching over 12 bases. The CDR3 consists of 15 residues. After removal of 2 bases from V and 8 bases from J, the junction contained 4 bases not matched to a gene. Germline lookup yields CDR1 KGHSH and CDR2 LQKENI. Together with reference TRBV18 and TRBJ2-1, the CDR3 gives the full variable domain: NAGVMQNPRHLVRRRGQEARLRCSPMKGHSHVYWYRQLPEEGLKFMVYLQKENIIDESGMPKERFSAEFPKEGPSILRIQQVVRGDSAAYFCASSPRPSGRDEQFFGPGTRLTVL.

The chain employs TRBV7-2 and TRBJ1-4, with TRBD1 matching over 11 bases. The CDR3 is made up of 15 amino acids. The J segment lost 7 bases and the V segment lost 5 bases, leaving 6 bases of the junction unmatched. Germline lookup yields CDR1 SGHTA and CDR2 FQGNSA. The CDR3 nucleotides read TGTGCCAGCAGCCCGACCGGGACAGGGGGTGAAAAACTGTTTTTT. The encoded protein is CASSPTGTGGEKLFF.

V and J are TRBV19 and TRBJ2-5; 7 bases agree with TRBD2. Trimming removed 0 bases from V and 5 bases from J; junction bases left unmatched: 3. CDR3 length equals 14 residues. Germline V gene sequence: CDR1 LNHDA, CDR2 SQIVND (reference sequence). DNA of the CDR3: TGTGCCAGTAGTATAGATGGGAGGGAGGAGACCCAGTACTTC. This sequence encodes CASSIDGREETQYF.

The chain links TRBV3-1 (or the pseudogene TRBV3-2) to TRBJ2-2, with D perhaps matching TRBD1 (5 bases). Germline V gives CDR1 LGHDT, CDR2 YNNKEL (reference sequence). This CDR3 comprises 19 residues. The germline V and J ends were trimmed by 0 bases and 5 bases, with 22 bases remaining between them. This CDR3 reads CASSQDGAAGPIKTGELFF. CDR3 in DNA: TGTGCCAGCAGCCAAGATGGGGCGGCAGGGCCGATCAAAACCGGGGAGCTGTTTTTT.

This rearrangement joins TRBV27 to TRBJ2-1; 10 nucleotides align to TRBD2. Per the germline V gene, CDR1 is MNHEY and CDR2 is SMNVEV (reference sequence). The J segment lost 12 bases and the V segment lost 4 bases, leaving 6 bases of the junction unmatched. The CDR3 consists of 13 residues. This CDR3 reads CASSSAGGLWQFF. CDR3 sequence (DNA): TGTGCCAGCAGTTCAGCGGGAGGGCTTTGGCAGTTCTTC.

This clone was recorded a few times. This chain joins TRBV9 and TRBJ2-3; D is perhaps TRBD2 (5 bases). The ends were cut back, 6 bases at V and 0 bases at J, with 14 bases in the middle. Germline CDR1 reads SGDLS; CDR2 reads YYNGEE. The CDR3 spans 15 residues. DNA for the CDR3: TGTGCCAGCACCCTGGACTTATCTAGCACAGATACGCAGTATTTT. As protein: CASTLDLSSTDTQYF. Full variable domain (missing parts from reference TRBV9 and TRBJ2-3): DSGVTQTPKHLITATGQRVTLRCSPRSGDLSVYWYQQSLDQGLQFLIQYYNGEERAKGNILERFSAQQFPDLHSELNLSSLELGDSALYFCASTLDLSSTDTQYFGPGTRLTVL.

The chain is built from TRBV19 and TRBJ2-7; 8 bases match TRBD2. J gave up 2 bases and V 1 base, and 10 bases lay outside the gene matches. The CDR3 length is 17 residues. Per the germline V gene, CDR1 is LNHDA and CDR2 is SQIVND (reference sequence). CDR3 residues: CASSIGGWSGSTYEQYF. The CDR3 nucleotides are TGTGCCAGTAGTATAGGAGGTTGGAGCGGGAGCACCTACGAGCAGTACTTC.